Each of the 28 T cell receptor beta chains below was sequenced from the same sample in a study of CD8 T cells in Susac syndrome. RNA amounts of about 0.45 to 1 ug underwent reverse transcription with random hexamers. TCRdb re-analysed the immunoSEQ multiplex PCR reads in MiXCR, keeping a single row per CDR3 protein. The table lists some 180,000 distinct CDR3 sequences, approximately 94% of them singletons, with approximately 0.098% in the top ten. Material: CD4+ T cells from PBMCs. Receptors were obtained from a human donor in good health.

The chain is built from TRBV30 and TRBJ2-5; 8 bases fit TRBD1. CDR1 and CDR2 (germline): GTSNPN, SVGIG (reference sequence). The trim removed 0 bases at V and 4 bases at J, leaving 4 bases unmatched. There are 14 residues in the CDR3. The CDR3 protein is CAWSVMDRVETQYF. The CDR3 DNA sequence: TGTGCCTGGAGTGTCATGGACAGGGTAGAGACCCAGTACTTC. The whole variable domain, filled in from reference TRBV30 and TRBJ2-5, reads SQTIHQWPATLVQPVGSPLSLECTVEGTSNPNLYWYRQAAGRGLQLLFYSVGIGQISSEVPQNLSASRPQDRQFILSSKKLLLSDSGFYLCAWSVMDRVETQYFGPGTRLLVL.

This clonotype was detected once. This chain joins TRBV5-1 and TRBJ2-7; the D gene could be TRBD1 or TRBD2 (7 bases each). The V gene's germline CDR1 is SGHRS and CDR2 YFSETQ. V lost 4 bases and J 5 bases, leaving 28 bases between the germline ends. The CDR3 is 18 residues long. The CDR3 reads CASSATGFLRTAGDEQYF. CDR3 DNA: TGCGCCAGCAGCGCGACAGGGTTTTTACGGACGGCGGGAGACGAGCAGTACTTC.

The chain employs TRBV18 and TRBJ1-4; D possibly corresponds to TRBD1 (5 bases). V was shortened by 3 bases and J by 0 bases, with 11 bases between the two germline ends. The CDR3 is 16 residues long. CDR1 KGHSH and CDR2 LQKENI come from the germline V gene. Here the CDR3 DNA reads TGTGCCAGCTCACCGTCCCAGACAGCAACTAATGAAAAACTGTTTTTT. It codes for CASSPSQTATNEKLFF.

J is TRBJ2-2 and V is TRBV4-2; 8 bases map to TRBD2. V gave up 1 base and J gave up 7 bases; unmatched junction bases: 8. The CDR3 has 16 residues. The germline gives CDR1 LGHNA, CDR2 YNFKEQ. The CDR3 protein is CASSQGERELDGELFF. CDR3 nucleotides: TGTGCCAGCAGCCAAGGGGAGCGGGAGCTGGACGGGGAGCTGTTTTTT.

CDR3 in amino acids: CASSLVGEEQFF. CDR3 bases: TGTGCCAGCAGCTTAGTTGGAGAGGAGCAGTTCTTC. V and J are TRBV7-6 and TRBJ2-1; D is ambiguous. The V end was cut by 1 base, the J end by 10 bases, with 8 bases between. Germline values: CDR1 SGHVS, CDR2 FNYEAQ. This CDR3 comprises 12 residues. Full variable domain (missing parts from reference TRBV7-6 and TRBJ2-1): GAGVSQSPRYKVTKRGQDVALRCDPISGHVSLYWYRQALGQGPEFLTYFNYEAQQDKSGLPNDRFSAERPEGSISTLTIQRTEQRDSAMYRCASSLVGEEQFFGPGTRLTVL.

The gene calls are TRBV29-1 and TRBJ2-7; no clear D gene. Germline CDR1 is SQVTM and CDR2 is ANQGSEA. Trimming stripped 2 bases from V and 4 bases from J, with 9 bases between. The CDR3 has 12 amino acids. CDR3: CSVERFGYEQYF. The CDR3, as DNA: TGCAGCGTTGAAAGGTTTGGGTACGAGCAGTACTTC.

The chain joins TRBV12-3 or TRBV12-4 to TRBJ2-7, with TRBD2 matching 11 bases. The V segment lost 1 base and the J segment 3 bases; nucleotides outside the gene matches: 5. The CDR3 is 16 residues long. The CDR3 reads CASSLVTGLADYEQYF. CDR3 coding DNA: TGTGCCAGCAGTTTAGTGACGGGACTAGCGGACTACGAGCAGTACTTC.

This chain connects TRBV20-1 to TRBJ2-1, with 12 bases matching TRBD2. This CDR3 region has 15 residues. Germline V gene sequence: CDR1 DFQATT, CDR2 SNEGSKA (reference sequence). The V and J ends lost 6 bases and 1 base, in that order; junction bases with no gene match: 4. This CDR3 is CSAPGLAGSYNEQFF. The CDR3 nucleotides are TGCAGTGCCCCGGGACTAGCGGGTTCCTACAATGAGCAGTTCTTC.

This chain links TRBV23-1 with TRBJ2-7; D may be TRBD1 (6 bases). TRBV23-1 is reported as an ORF; its role is uncertain. CDR3 length: 15 amino acids. V was cut by 3 bases and J by 0 bases, with 12 bases left in between. The CDR3 nucleotides read TGCGCCAGCAGTCATCCTCAGGGGAGCTCCTACGAGCAGTACTTC. Its translation: CASSHPQGSSYEQYF.

This chain joins TRBV18 and TRBJ2-4, with 7 bases aligning to TRBD1. Trimming at V came to 2 bases and at J to 4 bases, leaving 2 bases not matched to a gene. Germline V gives CDR1 KGHSH, CDR2 LQKENI. The CDR3 runs 14 residues. CDR3 nucleotide sequence: TGTGCCAGCTCACCAGTGACAGGGAAAAACATTCAGTACTTC. The encoded protein is CASSPVTGKNIQYF.

V and J are TRBV5-1 and TRBJ2-5; D unresolved. Deletions cut 4 bases from V and 5 bases from J, with 12 bases between. The CDR3 is 13 amino acids. Looked up from germline, CDR1 is SGHRS and CDR2 is YFSETQ. The DNA for the CDR3 is TGCGCCAGCAGCAAGAGCCCCTGGGAGACCCAGTACTTC. Translated, it gives CASSKSPWETQYF. Based on the CDR3 plus reference TRBV5-1 and TRBJ2-5, the full variable domain is KAGVTQTPRYLIKTRGQQVTLSCSPISGHRSVSWYQQTPGQGLQFLFEYFSETQRNKGNFPGRFSGRQFSNSRSEMNVSTLELGDSALYLCASSKSPWETQYFGPGTRLLVL.

The rearrangement uses TRBV6-5 and TRBJ2-2; D gene ambiguous. The CDR3 spans 14 residues. Germline lookup yields CDR1 MNHEY and CDR2 SVGAGI. Trimming stripped 7 bases from V and 2 bases from J, with 11 bases between. This CDR3 is CASKVSHNTGELFF. DNA for the CDR3: TGTGCCAGCAAGGTCTCTCACAACACCGGGGAGCTGTTTTTT.

This chain joins TRBV7-8 and TRBJ1-1; possible D gene TRBD1, 5 bases. CDR3 length: 15 residues. Germline CDR1 is SGHVS and CDR2 is FQNEAQ. V was cut by 3 bases and J by 0 bases, with 11 bases left in between. CDR3 in amino acids: CASSFPGALNTEAFF. The DNA for the CDR3 is TGTGCCAGCAGCTTCCCCGGGGCGTTGAACACTGAAGCTTTCTTT.

The V and J genes are TRBV28 and TRBJ2-7; TRBD2 is a possible D gene (5 bases). The V end was cut by 6 bases, the J end by 2 bases, with 20 bases between. The CDR3 has 16 residues. Germline assignment: CDR1 MDHEN and CDR2 SYDVKM. CDR3 sequence reads: CASSLLGSVLAYEQYF. CDR3 in DNA: TGTGCCAGCAGCCTCCTAGGTAGCGTCCTCGCCTACGAGCAGTACTTC.

The gene calls are TRBV15 and TRBJ1-5; D is ambiguous. V gave up 0 bases and J gave up 1 base, with 10 bases separating them. This CDR3 has 16 residues. CDR1 LNHNV and CDR2 YYDKDF come from the germline V gene (reference sequence). The CDR3 here is CATSRDPLPSNQPQHF. CDR3 nucleotide sequence: TGTGCCACCAGCAGAGATCCTCTCCCGAGCAATCAGCCCCAGCATTTT.

The chain has TRBV24-1 and TRBJ2-3; 7 nucleotides align to TRBD1. From germline, CDR1 is KGHDR and CDR2 SFDVKD. The ends lost 5 bases at V and 0 bases at J; junction bases unmatched: 7. This CDR3 spans 16 amino acids. DNA for the CDR3: TGTGCCACCAGTGGGGGCCGGGACAGCAGCACAGATACGCAGTATTTT. Its translation: CATSGGRDSSTDTQYF.

This clonotype was counted only a few times. CDR3 sequence reads: CASSATNEQFF. CDR3 sequence (DNA): TGTGCCAGTAGTGCGACCAATGAGCAGTTCTTC. The chain recombines TRBV19 with TRBJ2-1; unclear D gene. This CDR3 is 11 amino acids long. The V end was cut by 5 bases, the J end by 6 bases, with 5 bases between. Germline CDR1 LNHDA, CDR2 SQIVND (reference sequence).

The rearrangement uses TRBV30 and TRBJ2-5; D may match TRBD1 or TRBD2 (5 bases each). CDR3 length: 13 residues. V lost 8 bases and J 2 bases, leaving 15 bases between the germline ends. The germline V gene encodes CDR1 GTSNPN and CDR2 SVGIG (reference sequence). Here the CDR3 DNA reads TGTGCCAGGTCAAGGGGACGGCAAGAGACCCAGTACTTC. The encoded protein is CARSRGRQETQYF.

The V and J genes are TRBV28 and TRBJ2-7; the D is unclear. There are 11 residues in the CDR3. CDR1 and CDR2 from the germline V gene are MDHEN and SYDVKM. With 4 bases removed from V and 3 bases from J, the gap between germline ends came to 4 bases. The CDR3 DNA reads TGTGCCAGCAGTTCCTTCTACGAGCAGTACTTC. Its translation: CASSSFYEQYF.

V gene TRBV15 combines with J gene TRBJ1-2; 9 bases map to TRBD1. The CDR3 runs 15 residues. V trimming: 5 bases; J trimming: 4 bases; junction bases outside the gene matches: 8. CDR1 is LNHNV and CDR2 is YYDKDF in the germline V gene (reference sequence). The CDR3 DNA sequence: TGTGCCACCAGCTTACGGACAGGGGCAGGCTATGGCTACACCTTC. This sequence encodes CATSLRTGAGYGYTF.

The chain couples TRBV29-1 to TRBJ2-5; 7 bases agree with TRBD1. The CDR3 runs to 15 residues. V lost 8 bases, J lost 1 base, and 13 bases stayed unmatched. CDR1 and CDR2 from the germline V gene are SQVTM and ANQGSEA. CDR3 protein: CSLGDRLSTQETQYF. The CDR3, as DNA: TGCAGCCTTGGGGACAGACTTAGCACCCAAGAGACCCAGTACTTC.

CDR3 region: CASSLVLGGAGPEAFF. The CDR3 coding sequence is TGTGCCAGCAGTTTAGTACTGGGGGGCGCGGGCCCTGAAGCTTTCTTT. This rearrangement joins TRBV12-3 or TRBV12-4 to TRBJ1-1, with a tentative D call TRBD1 (6 bases). The CDR3 consists of 16 residues. V was clipped by 1 base and J by 6 bases, with 18 bases between them.

The rearrangement joins TRBV10-3 to TRBJ2-1; D call uncertain. The ends were cut back, 7 bases at V and 7 bases at J, with 11 bases in the middle. The CDR3 is 12 amino acids. The germline gives CDR1 ENHRY, CDR2 SYGVKD. The DNA for the CDR3 is TGTGCCATCACCTCGAGCGTGAATGAGCAGTTCTTC. Amino acids: CAITSSVNEQFF.

This clonotype was counted once. The chain has TRBV19 and TRBJ1-2; 9 nucleotides line up with TRBD1. Germline CDR1 LNHDA, CDR2 SQIVND (reference sequence). Unmatched junction bases numbered 13, after V lost 4 bases and J lost 7 bases. This CDR3 is built from 16 residues. The CDR3 sequence: CASSRLAGQGAGGYTF. The CDR3 bases are TGTGCCAGTAGTAGGTTGGCGGGACAGGGCGCCGGTGGCTACACCTTC. The full variable domain, with the rest looked up from reference TRBV19 and TRBJ1-2, is DGGITQSPKYLFRKEGQNVTLSCEQNLNHDAMYWYRQDPGQGLRLIYYSQIVNDFQKGDIAEGYSVSREKKESFPLTVTSAQKNPTAFYLCASSRLAGQGAGGYTFGSGTRLTVV.

The chain has TRBV7-9 and TRBJ2-4, with 9 positions matching TRBD2. V gave up 7 bases and J gave up 6 bases; unmatched junction bases: 10. Germline values: CDR1 SEHNR, CDR2 FQNEAQ (reference sequence). This CDR3 region has 15 residues. Written as DNA, the CDR3 is TGTGCCAGCACCCCCATAGCGGGAGATGTAAACATTCAGTACTTC. Encoded protein: CASTPIAGDVNIQYF.

This chain uses TRBV12-3 or TRBV12-4 with TRBJ2-7; tentative D call: TRBD1 (5 bases). The CDR3 is 14 residues long. The V end lost 5 bases, the J end lost 3 bases, and 14 bases lay between the germline ends. The CDR3: CASSLDSRYYEQYF. CDR3 nucleotide sequence: TGTGCCAGCAGTCTTGACAGCCGATACTACGAGCAGTACTTC.

Here the CDR3 reads CASSQGAGYGYTF. As DNA, the CDR3 is TGCGCCAGCAGCCAAGGGGCAGGCTATGGCTACACCTTC. The chain has TRBV4-1 and TRBJ1-2; unclear D gene. Germline V gene lookup returns CDR1 MGHRA and CDR2 YSYEKL. The ends were cut back, 1 base at V and 4 bases at J, with 7 bases in the middle. The CDR3 contains 13 residues.

J is TRBJ2-1 and V is TRBV21-1. TRBV21-1 corresponds to a pseudogene. The CDR3 contains 14 residues. CDR3 sequence reads: CASSKEDGDNEQFF. Written as DNA, the CDR3 is TGTGCCAGCAGCAAAGAAGACGGAGACAATGAGCAGTTCTTC.